This T cell receptor beta chain was retrieved from a study of shared clonotypes between healthy human individuals. Overall study findings and caveats: In general, naive subsets displayed greater estimated richness than memory subsets did.

A word on this clone: Its antigen is unidentified.

Genomic DNA (from each subset) was split evenly across several immunoSEQ plates. The method was immunoSEQ multiplex PCR; TCRdb's version includes in-frame clones alone and lacks a portion of them. The table includes fewer than 1.6 million clones, 98% detected once. The sample taken for sequencing was naive CD4+ T cells sorted from blood. Subset denoted: CD45RA+ positively selected. This receptor was obtained from a man aged 25 to 45 in good health.

DNA of the CDR3: TGCGCCAGCAGCACCGGAGGCACAGATACGCAGTATTTT. It is translated as CASSTGGTDTQYF. The chain combines TRBV5-1 with TRBJ2-3; D is ambiguous. V gave up 4 bases and J gave up 1 base, with 7 bases separating them. The CDR3 has 13 residues. The germline gives CDR1 SGHRS, CDR2 YFSETQ.